These 23 T cell receptor beta chains were all obtained from the same sample, sequenced in a study of T cell responses to AZD1222 COVID-19 vaccine. Libraries were prepared by immunoSEQ multiplex PCR; TCRdb keeps only in-frame clonotypes and omits some of them. There are 85,000 to 90,000 clones in the sample; roughly 91% occur only once, and approximately 5.2% lies in the top ten. Sequenced here: peripheral blood, sampled 28 days after the second AZD1222 dose. The receptors derive from an adult who received the AZD1222 COVID-19 vaccine.

In this sample, this clone turned up once. The chain recombines TRBV3-1 (or the pseudogene TRBV3-2) with TRBJ2-3; D is uncertain. Deletions cut 2 bases from V and 1 base from J, with 7 bases between. Germline V gene data show CDR1 as LGHDT and CDR2 as YNNKEL (reference sequence). The CDR3 runs to 14 residues. The CDR3 DNA reads TGTGCCAGCAGCCAAAGGGTTGGCACAGATACGCAGTATTTT. Translation gives CASSQRVGTDTQYF.

The chain employs TRBV10-2 and TRBJ2-1; 10 positions match TRBD1. Germline trimming cut 6 bases from V and 1 base from J; bases unmatched to any gene: 6. Germline V gene data show CDR1 as WSHSY and CDR2 as SAAADI. This CDR3 comprises 16 residues. CDR3 in amino acids: CASSRTGGASYNEQFF. The CDR3 nucleotides are TGCGCCAGCAGCAGGACAGGGGGTGCATCCTACAATGAGCAGTTCTTC.

V gene TRBV7-8 combines with J gene TRBJ2-7, with D possibly being TRBD1 (5 bases). The CDR3 is 13 residues long. Trimming removed 4 bases at V and 3 bases at J, with 10 bases between. The germline V gene has CDR1 SGHVS and CDR2 FQNEAQ. CDR3: CASSYPDNYEQYF. CDR3 DNA: TGTGCCAGCAGCTATCCGGACAACTACGAGCAGTACTTC. The full variable domain, with the rest looked up from reference TRBV7-8 and TRBJ2-7, is GAGVSQSPRYKVAKRGQDVALRCDPISGHVSLFWYQQALGQGPEFLTYFQNEAQLDKSGLPSDRFFAERPEGSVSTLKIQRTQQEDSAVYLCASSYPDNYEQYFGPGTRLTVT.

To note about this clone: The germline gene is not matched at one end of the junction; a read error may be the cause. V gene TRBV7-9 combines with J gene TRBJ1-1; no definite D call. The CDR3 is 15 amino acids. Germline assignment: CDR1 SEHNR and CDR2 FQNEAQ (reference sequence). The chain's CDR3 is CASILRESGDTEAFF. DNA for the CDR3: TGTGCCAGCATCTTAAGGGAGTCCGGGGACACTGAAGCTTTCTTT.

The V call is TRBV5-8, the J call TRBJ2-5, with TRBD2 matching over 7 bases. The germline CDR1 and CDR2 sequences are SGHTS and YDEGEE. The CDR3 length is 14 residues. The trim removed 2 bases at V and 5 bases at J, leaving 6 bases unmatched. The CDR3 is CASSLAGIRETQYF. The CDR3 DNA follows: TGTGCCAGCAGCTTAGCGGGGATCCGGGAGACCCAGTACTTC.

This chain connects TRBV3-1 (or the pseudogene TRBV3-2) to TRBJ1-2; D is perhaps TRBD1 (6 bases). Trimming removed 0 bases at V and 8 bases at J, with 10 bases between. The CDR3 consists of 13 residues. Per germline, CDR1 LGHDT and CDR2 YNNKEL (reference sequence). The CDR3 protein is CASSQEGAGGYTF. CDR3 in DNA: TGTGCCAGCAGCCAAGAGGGGGCGGGAGGCTACACCTTC.

The count of this clone is one. The chain carries TRBV9 and TRBJ1-3; 7 bases agree with TRBD1. CDR1 and CDR2 from the germline V gene are SGDLS and YYNGEE. The CDR3 is 15 amino acids. The V and J ends lost 3 bases and 0 bases, in that order; junction bases with no gene match: 3. Written as DNA, the CDR3 is TGTGCCAGCAGCGAGGGGGCCCACTCTGGAAACACCATATATTTT. Protein product: CASSEGAHSGNTIYF.

V gene TRBV6-5 combines with J gene TRBJ1-2; D call uncertain. The CDR3 loop spans 15 amino acids. The germline gives CDR1 MNHEY, CDR2 SVGAGI. V was trimmed by 2 bases and J by 2 bases, leaving 12 bases between them. The CDR3 region has the DNA TGTGCCAGCAGTTACCTGGCAGATTCGAACTATGGCTACACCTTC. As protein: CASSYLADSNYGYTF.

This rearrangement joins TRBV29-1 to TRBJ1-1; D remains unclear. Germline V gene data show CDR1 as SQVTM and CDR2 as ANQGSEA. V dropped 5 bases and J dropped 0 bases, with 10 bases sitting between them. The CDR3 spans 13 residues. The DNA for the CDR3 is TGCAGCGTTTCGACCTCTATGAACACTGAAGCTTTCTTT. Protein: CSVSTSMNTEAFF.

The V gene is TRBV4-1, the J gene TRBJ1-4; D is uncertain. Germline V CDR1 and CDR2: MGHRA, YSYEKL. This CDR3 has 17 amino acids. V was clipped by 2 bases and J by 2 bases, with 15 bases between them. DNA of the CDR3: TGCGCCAGCAGCCAAAGGGCCTCTTTTACGACTAATGAAAAACTGTTTTTT. It specifies CASSQRASFTTNEKLFF.

This chain links TRBV6-1 with TRBJ1-3, with TRBD1 matching over 8 bases. Germline CDR1 MNHNS, CDR2 SASEGT. This CDR3 region has 16 residues. The V and J ends lost 4 bases and 3 bases, in that order; junction bases with no gene match: 8. CDR3: CASSANTGGGGNTIYF. CDR3 coding DNA: TGTGCCAGCAGTGCAAACACAGGGGGAGGTGGAAACACCATATATTTT.

The genes are TRBV2 and TRBJ1-2, with 8 bases fitting TRBD1. Germline CDR1 and CDR2: SNHLY and FYNNEI. The CDR3 has 14 amino acids. The V gene end was trimmed by 4 bases and the J gene end by 4 bases; junction bases not matched to a gene: 5. This chain's CDR3 is CASSGQGTSYGYTF. The CDR3 DNA reads TGTGCCAGCAGTGGACAGGGGACGAGCTATGGCTACACCTTC.

The table lists this clone with a count of one. The genes are TRBV5-1 and TRBJ1-1; 9 bases are a match to TRBD1. The CDR3 sequence is 16 residues long. From germline, CDR1 is SGHRS and CDR2 YFSETQ. Unmatched junction bases numbered 3, after V lost 0 bases and J lost 0 bases. Here the CDR3 reads CASSLGTGAMNTEAFF. As DNA, the CDR3 is TGCGCCAGCAGCTTGGGGACAGGGGCAATGAACACTGAAGCTTTCTTT.

CDR3 protein: CSASGDTVGLGRTEAFF. The CDR3 region has the DNA TGCAGTGCTAGTGGGGACACAGTGGGGCTGGGTCGCACTGAAGCTTTCTTT. The V call is TRBV20-1, the J call TRBJ1-1, with D perhaps TRBD1 (6 bases). Deletions cut 3 bases from V and 4 bases from J, with 24 bases between. Per germline, CDR1 DFQATT and CDR2 SNEGSKA (reference sequence). This CDR3 comprises 17 residues.

The V call is TRBV7-3, the J call TRBJ2-1; 7 bases agree with TRBD2. J was trimmed by 3 bases and V by 5 bases; bases with no gene match: 7. Germline V lookup: CDR1 SGHTA, CDR2 FQGTGA. This CDR3 is 15 amino acids long. CDR3 sequence: CASSLLRGGYNEQFF. CDR3 nucleotides: TGTGCCAGCAGCCTCCTCCGCGGGGGCTACAATGAGCAGTTCTTC.

The V call is TRBV6-5, the J call TRBJ1-4; 9 positions match TRBD1. V trimming: 6 bases; J trimming: 7 bases; junction bases outside the gene matches: 6. The germline V gene has CDR1 MNHEY and CDR2 SVGAGI. The CDR3 spans 14 residues. CDR3: CASRIQGAGEKLFF. The CDR3 DNA reads as TGTGCCAGCAGAATACAGGGGGCGGGTGAAAAACTGTTTTTT.

This chain links TRBV6-5 with TRBJ1-3, with D perhaps matching TRBD1 (6 bases). The germline gives CDR1 MNHEY, CDR2 SVGAGI. The CDR3 consists of 15 residues. Trimming shortened V by 7 bases and J by 0 bases, and 13 bases separated the two germline ends. The CDR3 DNA reads TGTGCCAGCACCTTGGACAGAATCTCTGGAAACACCATATATTTT. Translation gives CASTLDRISGNTIYF.

CDR3 region: CASSLDPSGTNTEAFF. DNA for the CDR3: TGCGCCAGCAGCTTGGACCCGAGCGGGACGAACACTGAAGCTTTCTTT. This chain joins TRBV5-1 and TRBJ1-1; the D gene is possibly TRBD1 (5 bases). The CDR3 contains 16 residues. Germline V gene sequence: CDR1 SGHRS, CDR2 YFSETQ. Trimming removed 0 bases from V and 1 base from J, with 13 bases in between. The whole variable domain, remainder taken from reference TRBV5-1 and TRBJ1-1, is KAGVTQTPRYLIKTRGQQVTLSCSPISGHRSVSWYQQTPGQGLQFLFEYFSETQRNKGNFPGRFSGRQFSNSRSEMNVSTLELGDSALYLCASSLDPSGTNTEAFFGQGTRLTVV.

This rearrangement joins TRBV6-5 to TRBJ2-6, with D perhaps matching TRBD1 or TRBD2 (5 bases each). V lost 2 bases, J lost 4 bases, and 6 bases lay in between. CDR1 MNHEY and CDR2 SVGAGI come from the germline V gene. The CDR3 length is 14 residues. The CDR3 nucleotides read TGTGCCAGCAGTTACGGGACGGGGGCCAACGTCCTGACTTTC. It yields the protein CASSYGTGANVLTF.

The chain employs TRBV7-8 and TRBJ1-6; no clear D. The V end lost 2 bases, the J end lost 8 bases, and 13 bases lay between the germline ends. CDR3 length equals 15 residues. Germline lookup yields CDR1 SGHVS and CDR2 FQNEAQ. DNA for the CDR3: TGTGCCAGCAGCTTAATAGGGCCCGGCGATTCACCCCTCCACTTT. This encodes CASSLIGPGDSPLHF.

The chain recombines TRBV6-2 or TRBV6-3 with TRBJ1-5; D uncertain. Germline V gives CDR1 MNHEY, CDR2 SVGEGT. The V end lost 2 bases, the J end lost 3 bases, and 8 bases lay between the germline ends. The CDR3 has 14 amino acids. CDR3 in amino acids: CASSYIGDNQPQHF. CDR3 DNA: TGTGCCAGCAGTTACATCGGGGACAATCAGCCCCAGCATTTT.

DNA for the CDR3: TGTGCCAGCAGTCTAACAAGGCAGAGGGATTCACCCCTCCACTTT. Translating it yields CASSLTRQRDSPLHF. The chain carries TRBV27 and TRBJ1-6; the D is unclear. Per the germline V gene, CDR1 is MNHEY and CDR2 is SMNVEV (reference sequence). CDR3 length: 15 residues. Trimming stripped 5 bases from V and 8 bases from J, with 16 bases between.

The chain recombines TRBV5-4 with TRBJ2-2, with no clear D. CDR1 and CDR2 from the germline V gene are SGHNT and YYREEE (reference sequence). The V end lost 1 base, the J end lost 3 bases, and 1 base lay between the germline ends. There are 12 residues in the CDR3. CDR3 region: CASSLYTGELFF. CDR3 sequence (DNA): TGTGCCAGCAGCTTGTACACCGGGGAGCTGTTTTTT.